These 22 T cell receptor beta chains were sequenced from one sample in a study of beta chain features in type 1 diabetes. Investigators reverse transcribed all isolated RNA, so they sequenced expressed TCRB transcripts. The assay was immunoSEQ multiplex PCR, and TCRdb's table has in-frame clones only and misses some. Of about 360,000 clones in the sample, around an eighth were seen once. The sample consisted of naive CD4+ T cells from blood. These receptors were obtained from a man between 18 and 35 years old in good health.

The chain recombines TRBV29-1 with TRBJ1-6; no definite D call. Trimming cost V 3 bases and J 9 bases, with 12 bases left between them. Germline assignment: CDR1 SQVTM and CDR2 ANQGSEA. This CDR3 has 13 residues. CDR3 DNA sequence: TGCAGCGTTGAGTTAGATTCTTCTTCACCCCTCCACTTT. This gives the protein CSVELDSSSPLHF.

This sequence joins TRBV27 and TRBJ2-7; TRBD2 aligns across 7 bases. CDR1 and CDR2 from the germline V gene are MNHEY and SMNVEV (reference sequence). After removal of 5 bases from V and 2 bases from J, the junction contained 9 bases not matched to a gene. CDR3 length: 15 residues. The CDR3 sequence: CASSDLGLAAYEQYF. In nucleotides, the CDR3 is TGTGCCAGCAGTGACCTAGGGCTAGCGGCCTACGAGCAGTACTTC.

This clone showed up just a few times. The gene calls are TRBV6-6 and TRBJ2-7; no clear D gene. This CDR3 is built from 14 residues. Germline assignment: CDR1 MNHNY and CDR2 SVGAGI (reference sequence). Between the trimmed V and J ends, which lost 3 bases and 3 bases, there was a span of 12 bases. The CDR3 here is CASSYHPFYYEQYF. The CDR3 coding sequence is TGTGCCAGCAGTTATCATCCATTCTACTACGAGCAGTACTTC.

A few counts support this clone. CDR3 DNA: TGTGCCAGCAGCTTGTATCTGGCGGGGGGGCCAACAGATACGCAGTATTTT. This encodes CASSLYLAGGPTDTQYF. The genes are TRBV5-4 and TRBJ2-3, with 9 positions matching TRBD2. Per germline, CDR1 SGHNT and CDR2 YYREEE (reference sequence). The CDR3 is 17 residues long. Unmatched junction bases numbered 9, after V lost 1 base and J lost 3 bases.

The rearrangement uses TRBV30 and TRBJ1-2, with D perhaps TRBD1 (6 bases). The germline CDR1 and CDR2 sequences are GTSNPN and SVGIG (reference sequence). The CDR3 covers 15 residues. Trimming removed 4 bases from V and 1 base from J, with 16 bases in between. CDR3 DNA: TGTGCCTGGAAGACAGGAGACCAGATTAACTATGGCTACACCTTC. Its protein is CAWKTGDQINYGYTF.

There are a few counts of this clone. The chain couples TRBV7-2 to TRBJ2-2; D is uncertain. With 1 base removed from V and 14 bases from J, the gap between germline ends came to 5 bases. The CDR3 sequence is 10 residues long. Germline CDR1 SGHTA, CDR2 FQGNSA. In DNA form, the CDR3 reads TGTGCCAGCAGCTTAGGGCAACTGTTTTTT. Translated, it gives CASSLGQLFF.

The chain has TRBV5-6 and TRBJ2-4; 11 bases map to TRBD2. V shed 1 base and J 7 bases; nucleotides not matched to a gene: 4. From germline, CDR1 is SGHDT and CDR2 YYEEEE. The CDR3 extends over 15 amino acids. In DNA, the CDR3 is TGTGCCAGCAGCTTGCTAGCGGGGGGCGGGAACATTCAGTACTTC. This sequence encodes CASSLLAGGGNIQYF.

This chain joins TRBV5-4 and TRBJ2-3, with 8 bases lining up with TRBD1. This CDR3 region has 13 residues. Germline-derived CDR1 and CDR2 are SGHNT and YYREEE (reference sequence). V shed 7 bases, J shed 3 bases, and the junction held 4 bases outside the gene matches. CDR3 coding DNA: TGTGCCAGCCGACAGGGGCTGACAGATACGCAGTATTTT. This codes for CASRQGLTDTQYF.

This clone was observed a few times. The CDR3 sequence is CASSGEAPGANVLTF. CDR3 DNA: TGCGCCAGCAGTGGCGAGGCACCCGGGGCCAACGTCCTGACTTTC. The V and J genes are TRBV5-1 and TRBJ2-6; D remains unclear. This CDR3 has 15 amino acids. The germline gives CDR1 SGHRS, CDR2 YFSETQ. The germline V and J ends were trimmed by 5 bases and 4 bases, with 13 bases remaining between them. The full variable domain, with the rest looked up from reference TRBV5-1 and TRBJ2-6, is KAGVTQTPRYLIKTRGQQVTLSCSPISGHRSVSWYQQTPGQGLQFLFEYFSETQRNKGNFPGRFSGRQFSNSRSEMNVSTLELGDSALYLCASSGEAPGANVLTFGAGSRLTVL.

J is TRBJ1-2 and V is TRBV18, with TRBD1 matching 10 bases. Germline CDR1 is KGHSH and CDR2 is LQKENI. The V gene end was trimmed by 6 bases and the J gene end by 6 bases; junction bases not matched to a gene: 16. The CDR3 is 17 amino acids. Here the CDR3 reads CASSRQGAVTLTNGYTF. The CDR3 DNA sequence: TGTGCCAGCTCCCGACAGGGGGCTGTGACCTTGACGAATGGCTACACCTTC.

This clone was picked up a small number of times. The rearrangement uses TRBV28 and TRBJ1-1; no clear D. Germline CDR1 MDHEN, CDR2 SYDVKM. CDR3 size: 14 residues. The V and J ends lost 6 bases and 4 bases respectively, with 15 bases between them. CDR3 in DNA: TGTGCCAGCAGACTAGGCACACGGGGCACTGAAGCTTTCTTT. It is translated as CASRLGTRGTEAFF. Variable domain in full (rest from reference TRBV28 and TRBJ1-1): DVKVTQSSRYLVKRTGEKVFLECVQDMDHENMFWYRQDPGLGLRLIYFSYDVKMKEKGDIPEGYSVSREKKERFSLILESASTNQTSMYLCASRLGTRGTEAFFGQGTRLTVV.

The CDR3 spells CASGTGAYEQYF. DNA for the CDR3: TGTGCCAGCGGGACAGGGGCCTACGAGCAGTACTTC. The gene calls are TRBV28 and TRBJ2-7; 10 nucleotides agree with TRBD1. The germline V gene has CDR1 MDHEN and CDR2 SYDVKM. The CDR3 totals 12 residues. Trimming at V came to 8 bases and at J to 2 bases, leaving 0 bases not matched to a gene. Full variable domain (missing parts from reference TRBV28 and TRBJ2-7): DVKVTQSSRYLVKRTGEKVFLECVQDMDHENMFWYRQDPGLGLRLIYFSYDVKMKEKGDIPEGYSVSREKKERFSLILESASTNQTSMYLCASGTGAYEQYFGPGTRLTVT.

This clone was counted a few times. The genes are TRBV4-3 and TRBJ1-4; D remains unclear. Trimming cost V 2 bases and J 6 bases, with 16 bases left between them. The CDR3 is made up of 16 amino acids. CDR1 is LGHNA and CDR2 is YSLEER in the germline V gene. CDR3 amino acids: CASSQTPGSTDEKLFF. The CDR3 nucleotides read TGCGCCAGCAGCCAAACACCGGGTAGTACGGATGAAAAACTGTTTTTT.

V is TRBV15 and J is TRBJ2-3, with 8 bases lining up with TRBD2. CDR3 length: 14 amino acids. V lost 1 base and J lost 5; bases outside the gene matches: 2. Germline values: CDR1 LNHNV, CDR2 YYDKDF (reference sequence). CDR3 region: CATSRVGRGDTQYF. As DNA, the CDR3 is TGTGCCACCAGCAGAGTCGGGAGGGGAGATACGCAGTATTTT.

This clone was seen a few times. The chain recombines TRBV21-1 with TRBJ1-1; the table names TRBD1, a call not compared with the DNA. TRBV21-1 is a pseudogene. CDR3 size: 13 residues. CDR3 sequence: CASSTLTGPGAFF. DNA of the CDR3: TGTGCCAGCAGCACCCTAACAGGGCCCGGAGCTTTCTTT.

Worth noting for this clone: The same CDR3 also results from other DNA sequences found in this sample. The J gene is TRBJ2-7, the V gene TRBV18; 11 bases agree with TRBD2. V was pared by 0 bases and J by 0 bases, with 4 bases of the junction left unmatched. The CDR3 length is 17 residues. Germline V gene sequence: CDR1 KGHSH, CDR2 LQKENI. CDR3 in DNA: TGTGCCAGCTCACCACCGGGGACTAGCGGAAGCTCCTACGAGCAGTACTTC. Translating gives CASSPPGTSGSSYEQYF.

V is TRBV6-6 and J is TRBJ1-1; the match to TRBD1 covers 7 bases. The V and J ends lost 9 bases and 1 base, in that order; junction bases with no gene match: 2. From germline, CDR1 is MNHNY and CDR2 SVGAGI (reference sequence). The CDR3 consists of 12 residues. CDR3 sequence (DNA): TGTGCCAGTACAGGGGCGAACACTGAAGCTTTCTTT. This sequence encodes CASTGANTEAFF.

The chain recombines TRBV6-5 with TRBJ2-7, with a possible D match to TRBD2 (6 bases). Per the germline V gene, CDR1 is MNHEY and CDR2 is SVGAGI. This CDR3 has 15 amino acids. Trimming took off 0 bases at V and 3 bases at J, with 12 bases between the two ends. CDR3 nucleotide sequence: TGTGCCAGCAGTTACTCGGGGGGATTATACTACGAGCAGTACTTC. It yields the protein CASSYSGGLYYEQYF.

The chain uses TRBV27 and TRBJ1-5, with D possibly being TRBD1 (5 bases). CDR1 is MNHEY and CDR2 is SMNVEV in the germline V gene (reference sequence). CDR3 size: 16 residues. V lost 5 bases and J lost 0, with 14 bases in between. CDR3 region: CASSPSGQGSNQPQHF. As DNA, the CDR3 is TGTGCCAGCAGTCCGTCTGGTCAGGGTAGCAATCAGCCCCAGCATTTT.

V and J are TRBV5-4 and TRBJ2-7; 7 bases agree with TRBD1. With V trimmed by 1 base and J by 0 bases, 1 base remained unmatched. The CDR3 has 14 residues. CDR1 and CDR2 (germline): SGHNT, YYREEE (reference sequence). DNA of the CDR3: TGTGCCAGCAGCTTGAACAGGGGCTCCTACGAGCAGTACTTC. As protein: CASSLNRGSYEQYF. The variable domain in full, completed from reference TRBV5-4 and TRBJ2-7, reads ETGVTQSPTHLIKTRGQQVTLRCSSQSGHNTVSWYQQALGQGPQFIFQYYREEENGRGNFPPRFSGLQFPNYSSELNVNALELDDSALYLCASSLNRGSYEQYFGPGTRLTVT.

In this sample, this clone turned up a few times. The rearrangement uses TRBV5-1 and TRBJ2-1, with 8 bases fitting TRBD1. CDR3 length: 15 residues. J was trimmed by 0 bases and V by 4 bases; bases with no gene match: 3. Germline V gene lookup returns CDR1 SGHRS and CDR2 YFSETQ. The CDR3 nucleotides read TGCGCCAGCAGCAACAGGGGGAGCTCCTACAATGAGCAGTTCTTC. Translated: CASSNRGSSYNEQFF.

Regarding this clone: The sample has other DNA sequences that encode this CDR3 too. The rearrangement links TRBV5-1 to TRBJ2-5, with a possible D match to TRBD2 (5 bases). V was cut by 0 bases and J by 1 base, with 7 bases left in between. Germline CDR1 is SGHRS and CDR2 is YFSETQ. The CDR3 sequence is 14 residues long. The CDR3, as DNA: TGCGCCAGCAGCTTGGGGAGGCTCCAAGAGACCCAGTACTTC. It specifies CASSLGRLQETQYF.